This TCR beta chain stems from a study of T-cell memory formation after mild COVID-19. Study-level findings and limits: Largely, contracting CD4+ clones fell within CM and EM, and contracting CD8+ clones within EMRA. Cross-reactive memory apparently joined, as some responding clones appeared in pre-infection memory.

Libraries for TCRalpha and TCRbeta carried sample barcodes and unique molecular identifiers via 5'RACE. From the 5' RACE reads, TCRdb called clonotypes with MiXCR, one entry per CDR3 protein. The sample shows around 250,000 distinct CDR3 sequences, about a sixth of them seen only once. This clonotype was observed at least ten times. The antigen is undetermined. This CDR3 has 17 amino acids. The ends lost 3 bases at V and 5 bases at J; junction bases unmatched: 11. Germline lookup yields CDR1 SGHTA and CDR2 FQGNSA. The V gene is TRBV7-2, the J gene TRBJ2-1; TRBD2 matches at 9 bases. Sequenced input: PBMCs or a T cell subset sorted from them (not recorded which). The TCR was taken from a man aged 18 to 30 who had mild COVID-19 (a few samples of this study predate the infection). Cell type and time point are not known. The CDR3 reads CASSLVSRGLADNEQFF. The CDR3 nucleotides read TGTGCCAGCAGCTTGGTCTCTCGGGGACTAGCTGACAATGAGCAGTTCTTC.